These 16 T cell receptor beta chains were all obtained from the same sample, sequenced in a study of brain T cells in children with intractable seizures (dated by TCRdb to 2020 to 2023). What this sample's time point label stands for: blood from clinic visit 5 months post-surgery; TSC patient then seizure free. Receptor amplification or capture employed the immunoSEQ multiplex PCR assay. TCRdb stores this immuneACCESS table with in-frame sequences only. Part of the clones is absent; in the studies checked, under half of the shortfall reflects unresolved V genes, and no reason is known for the rest. This sample lists about 340,000 clones; 93% were detected once. The ten largest clones add up to roughly 6% of the sample. This specimen consisted of peripheral blood, obtained roughly 5 months after surgery. The receptor source for this set is a boy under three years old with tuberous sclerosis and intractable seizures.

The J gene is TRBJ2-1, the V gene TRBV2; the D gene is possibly TRBD1 (5 bases). Germline CDR1 is SNHLY and CDR2 is FYNNEI. With 8 bases removed from V and 5 bases from J, the gap between germline ends came to 13 bases. The CDR3 runs to 13 residues. In DNA, the CDR3 is TGTGCCAGCTCCTTGGGGCCCGACAATGAGCAGTTCTTC. It is translated as CASSLGPDNEQFF.

The chain links TRBV9 to TRBJ2-4; D perhaps matches TRBD2 (5 bases). V dropped 1 base and J dropped 9 bases, with 14 bases sitting between them. Germline V gene data show CDR1 as SGDLS and CDR2 as YYNGEE. The CDR3 contains 14 residues. CDR3 residues: CASSVLGNQGIQYF. The CDR3 DNA is TGTGCCAGCAGCGTACTCGGGAACCAAGGCATTCAGTACTTC.

The chain uses TRBV20-1 and TRBJ2-7, with D perhaps given as TRBD1 or TRBD2 (5 bases each). The CDR3 has 12 amino acids. CDR1 is DFQATT, CDR2 SNEGSKA, per germline (reference sequence). Trimming took 3 bases from V and 0 from J, leaving 6 bases between them. The CDR3 nucleotides read TGCAGTGCTAGTGGGGGCTCCTACGAGCAGTACTTC. As protein: CSASGGSYEQYF.

This chain uses TRBV5-1 with TRBJ1-2; possible D gene TRBD1, 5 bases. In germline, CDR1 is SGHRS, CDR2 YFSETQ. V lost 4 bases and J 8 bases, leaving 24 bases between the germline ends. The length of the CDR3 is 16 residues. The CDR3 DNA sequence: TGCGCCAGCAGCCCGCAGCCGTCAGGGCCCCGGACGGGCTACACCTTC. This translates into CASSPQPSGPRTGYTF.

The chain joins TRBV11-3 to TRBJ1-1; D unresolved. V was cut by 3 bases and J by 4 bases, with 9 bases left in between. This CDR3 region has 13 residues. Germline V CDR1 and CDR2: SGHNT, YENEEA. The CDR3 here is CASSLDQTTEAFF. CDR3 nucleotides: TGTGCCAGCAGCTTGGACCAGACCACTGAAGCTTTCTTT. Looking up the rest from reference TRBV11-3 and TRBJ1-1 gives the full variable domain: EAGVVQSPRYKIIEKKQPVAFWCNPISGHNTLYWYLQNLGQGPELLIRYENEEAVDDSQLPKDRFSAERLKGVDSTLKIQPAELGDSAVYLCASSLDQTTEAFFGQGTRLTVV.

The chain carries TRBV19 and TRBJ1-5, with D possibly TRBD1 on 6 matching bases. CDR1 and CDR2 from the germline V gene are LNHDA and SQIVND (reference sequence). This CDR3 contains 13 residues. V gave up 3 bases and J gave up 9 bases, with 12 bases separating them. CDR3 sequence: CASSISGGGPQHF. The CDR3 coding sequence is TGTGCCAGTAGTATTAGCGGAGGGGGGCCCCAGCATTTT.

The chain joins TRBV5-1 to TRBJ1-1; maybe TRBD1 (5 bases). This CDR3 is 13 amino acids long. Trimming shortened V by 4 bases and J by 5 bases, and 12 bases separated the two germline ends. Germline V gene sequence: CDR1 SGHRS, CDR2 YFSETQ. DNA of the CDR3: TGCGCCAGCAGCCCAGGGCCCGGGACTGAAGCTTTCTTT. Translated, it gives CASSPGPGTEAFF.

This clone was counted a single time. The chain is built from TRBV3-1 (or the pseudogene TRBV3-2) and TRBJ2-1; 9 bases are a match to TRBD1. Germline V gives CDR1 LGHDT, CDR2 YNNKEL (reference sequence). J was trimmed by 5 bases and V by 6 bases; bases with no gene match: 11. CDR3 length: 16 residues. CDR3 DNA: TGTGCCAGCAGACGTACCGGGACAGGGAGAAACAATGAGCAGTTCTTC. This sequence encodes CASRRTGTGRNNEQFF.

In the case of this clone: At the DNA level, this CDR3 is encoded by other sequences in the same sample as well. J is TRBJ2-7 and V is TRBV18; 10 nucleotides agree with TRBD1. V was clipped by 0 bases and J by 3 bases; unmatched bases: 2. Germline CDR1 and CDR2: KGHSH and LQKENI. The CDR3 consists of 15 residues. CDR3 region: CASSPPWTGGYEQYF. The CDR3 nucleotides are TGTGCCAGCTCACCACCTTGGACAGGGGGCTACGAGCAGTACTTC.

This clone was picked up one time. The chain combines TRBV29-1 with TRBJ1-1; D call uncertain. The CDR3 has 11 residues. The germline V gene encodes CDR1 SQVTM and CDR2 ANQGSEA. Trimming pared 7 bases from V and 2 bases from J, leaving 8 bases between. DNA of the CDR3: TGCAGCGGAATTATAAACACTGAAGCTTTCTTT. This sequence encodes CSGIINTEAFF.

The gene calls are TRBV13 and TRBJ2-7, with a weak D call TRBD1 (5 bases). V was trimmed by 8 bases and J by 5 bases, leaving 19 bases between them. This CDR3 region has 14 residues. Germline V gene sequence: CDR1 PRHDT, CDR2 FYEKMQ (reference sequence). The CDR3, as DNA: TGTGCCAGCCGACCTCCTTCCAGGGCGAACGAGCAGTACTTC. Protein: CASRPPSRANEQYF.

The gene calls are TRBV10-3 and TRBJ1-5; D not certain. This CDR3 comprises 16 residues. In germline, CDR1 is ENHRY, CDR2 SYGVKD. Trimming stripped 0 bases from V and 3 bases from J, with 12 bases between. CDR3 loop: CAISESINTVNQPQHF. CDR3 DNA sequence: TGTGCCATCAGTGAGTCGATCAACACAGTCAATCAGCCCCAGCATTTT.

This clone came up a few times. CDR3: CASSLGGGVSQPQHF. For the CDR3, the DNA is TGTGCCAGCAGCTTAGGGGGGGGAGTTTCTCAGCCCCAGCATTTT. The chain is built from TRBV7-9 and TRBJ1-5, with TRBD1 as a possible D gene (5 bases). The CDR3 sequence is 15 residues long. From germline, CDR1 is SEHNR and CDR2 FQNEAQ (reference sequence). Trimming stripped 1 base from V and 6 bases from J, with 13 bases between.

This clone was picked up a small number of times. This chain connects TRBV9 to TRBJ2-1; D is unclear. This CDR3 has 13 amino acids. V was clipped by 4 bases and J by 0 bases, with 5 bases between them. Germline V gene data show CDR1 as SGDLS and CDR2 as YYNGEE. The CDR3 region has the DNA TGTGCCAGCAGCTCAAGCTCCTACAATGAGCAGTTCTTC. Its translation: CASSSSSYNEQFF. The full variable domain, with the rest looked up from reference TRBV9 and TRBJ2-1, is DSGVTQTPKHLITATGQRVTLRCSPRSGDLSVYWYQQSLDQGLQFLIQYYNGEERAKGNILERFSAQQFPDLHSELNLSSLELGDSALYFCASSSSSYNEQFFGPGTRLTVL.

The CDR3 DNA follows: TGTGCCAGCAGCCAAGAAGTTGGCTCGGGACTAGCGGAAAGGGCAGATACGCAGTATTTT. Amino acids: CASSQEVGSGLAERADTQYF. The chain couples TRBV4-2 to TRBJ2-3, with 11 bases aligning to TRBD2. J gave up 4 bases and V 0 bases, and 15 bases lay outside the gene matches. Germline V CDR1 and CDR2: LGHNA, YNFKEQ. The CDR3 is 20 residues long.

This clone was seen a few times. The chain combines TRBV9 with TRBJ2-2; 8 bases are shared with TRBD2. CDR1 and CDR2 from the germline V gene are SGDLS and YYNGEE. V trimming: 1 base; J trimming: 4 bases; junction bases outside the gene matches: 0. The CDR3 runs to 14 residues. CDR3 nucleotide sequence: TGTGCCAGCAGCGTACTAGCGGGCACCGGGGAGCTGTTTTTT. This sequence encodes CASSVLAGTGELFF.